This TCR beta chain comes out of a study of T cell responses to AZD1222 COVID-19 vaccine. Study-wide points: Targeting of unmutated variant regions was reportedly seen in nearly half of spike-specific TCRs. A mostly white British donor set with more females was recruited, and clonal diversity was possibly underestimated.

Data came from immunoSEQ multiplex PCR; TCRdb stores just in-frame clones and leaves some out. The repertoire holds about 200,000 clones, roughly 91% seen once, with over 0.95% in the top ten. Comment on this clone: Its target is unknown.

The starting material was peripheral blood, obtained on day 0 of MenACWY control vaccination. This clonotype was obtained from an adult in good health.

CDR3 in amino acids: CATSSGEGTQYF. The CDR3 bases are TGTGCCACCAGCAGCGGTGAGGGGACCCAGTACTTC. The chain links TRBV15 to TRBJ2-5; tentatively, D is TRBD2 (5 bases). In germline, CDR1 is LNHNV, CDR2 YYDKDF (reference sequence). V lost 3 bases, J lost 7 bases, and 9 bases lay in between. The CDR3 runs 12 residues. Complete variable domain (other parts from reference TRBV15 and TRBJ2-5): DAMVIQNPRYQVTQFGKPVTLSCSQTLNHNVMYWYQQKSSQAPKLLFHYYDKDFNNEADTPDNFQSRRPNTSFCFLDIRSPGLGDTAMYLCATSSGEGTQYFGPGTRLLVL.